The 32 T cell receptor beta chains presented below share a single source sample, sequenced in a study of T cell repertoires in cytomegalovirus infection. TCRdb itself ran the reads through MiXCR, one entry per CDR3 protein. The sample carries approximately 500,000 distinct CDR3 sequences, 26% recorded once. The sample taken for sequencing was PBMCs. These receptors were obtained from a human donor in good health (CMV status not recorded). Some clones in this sample may be carry-over from other donors' samples.

V gene TRBV11-2 combines with J gene TRBJ2-7, with D uncertain. The V and J ends lost 1 base and 6 bases respectively, with 7 bases between them. The CDR3 has 12 residues. Germline-derived CDR1 and CDR2 are SGHAT and FQNNGV. CDR3 protein: CASSLGLREQYV. For the CDR3, the DNA is TGTGCCAGCAGCTTAGGACTCCGCGAGCAGTACGTC.

This clonotype was seen repeatedly, ten times or more. The chain couples TRBV7-2 to TRBJ1-2, with 8 bases fitting TRBD1. After removal of 5 bases from V and 7 bases from J, the junction contained 6 bases not matched to a gene. Germline CDR1 is SGHTA and CDR2 is FQGNSA. The CDR3 has 13 amino acids. The CDR3 is CASSPTGDGGYTF. The CDR3 DNA sequence: TGTGCCAGCAGCCCGACAGGGGATGGTGGCTACACCTTC.

The gene calls are TRBV11-2 and TRBJ2-1; 12 bases are shared with TRBD2. Germline CDR1 SGHAT, CDR2 FQNNGV. The ends lost 4 bases at V and 8 bases at J; junction bases unmatched: 6. The CDR3 is 15 residues long. Here the CDR3 DNA reads TGTGCCAGCAGCTCCCAACTAGCGGGAGGTGATGAGCAGTTCTTC. Its protein is CASSSQLAGGDEQFF.

In its sample, this clonotype was seen a few times. CDR3 in amino acids: CASSLKTPSPVAGHYLNEQFF. CDR3 bases: TGTGCCAGCAGTTTAAAGACACCCAGCCCGGTAGCGGGACACTATCTGAATGAGCAGTTCTTC. The gene calls are TRBV12-3 or TRBV12-4 and TRBJ2-1; TRBD2 matches at 8 bases. This CDR3 has 21 amino acids. The V segment lost 2 bases and the J segment 7 bases; nucleotides outside the gene matches: 25.

The chain is built from TRBV7-8 and TRBJ1-4; D not certain. CDR1 is SGHVS and CDR2 is FQNEAQ in the germline V gene. The CDR3 loop spans 14 amino acids. Trimming stripped 4 bases from V and 5 bases from J, with 11 bases between. CDR3 in DNA: TGTGCCAGCAGCTACAGCGAGCTAAATGAAAAACTGTTTTTT. Translated, it gives CASSYSELNEKLFF.

This clonotype was picked up a small number of times. V is TRBV28 and J is TRBJ2-7, with D unclear. V lost 1 base and J 1 base, leaving 17 bases between the germline ends. Germline V gives CDR1 MDHEN, CDR2 SYDVKM. The length of the CDR3 is 17 residues. CDR3 coding DNA: TGTGCCAGCAGTTTATCGGACCCCCTTAGGCCTTCCTACGAGCAGTACTTC. This sequence encodes CASSLSDPLRPSYEQYF.

The V and J genes are TRBV13 and TRBJ2-3; possibly TRBD2 for D (5 bases). The CDR3 totals 14 residues. From germline, CDR1 is PRHDT and CDR2 FYEKMQ (reference sequence). Trimming stripped 5 bases from V and 5 bases from J, with 14 bases between. The CDR3 reads CASSPGTAGDTQYF. The CDR3 region has the DNA TGTGCCAGCAGCCCCGGTACGGCGGGAGATACGCAGTATTTT.

This clonotype has more than one count but fewer than ten. This chain joins TRBV20-1 and TRBJ1-1, with 8 bases lining up with TRBD1. This CDR3 has 13 amino acids. Germline lookup yields CDR1 DFQATT and CDR2 SNEGSKA (reference sequence). The V segment lost 4 bases and the J segment 1 base; nucleotides outside the gene matches: 2. CDR3 in amino acids: CSAKQGGNTEAFF. In nucleotides, the CDR3 is TGCAGTGCTAAACAGGGGGGGAACACTGAAGCTTTCTTT.

This clonotype came up a few times. V gene TRBV15 combines with J gene TRBJ2-1, with no clear D. Trimming stripped 7 bases from V and 8 bases from J, with 12 bases between. The CDR3 runs 12 residues. The germline gives CDR1 LNHNV, CDR2 YYDKDF (reference sequence). This chain's CDR3 is CATNKKGDEQFF. The CDR3 DNA is TGTGCCACCAACAAAAAGGGTGATGAGCAGTTCTTC.

The chain employs TRBV12-3 or TRBV12-4 and TRBJ2-1; 11 nucleotides align to TRBD2. This CDR3 spans 15 amino acids. V lost 5 bases and J lost 10; bases outside the gene matches: 10. CDR3 sequence (DNA): TGTGCCAGCAGTCCAACTAGCGGGAGTATAGGGGAGCAGTTCTTC. The encoded protein is CASSPTSGSIGEQFF.

The chain carries TRBV5-1 and TRBJ1-1, with 9 positions matching TRBD1. The CDR3 consists of 15 residues. The trim removed 4 bases at V and 4 bases at J, leaving 8 bases unmatched. Germline V gene sequence: CDR1 SGHRS, CDR2 YFSETQ. The CDR3 spells CASSEGQGPGTEAFF. As DNA, the CDR3 is TGCGCCAGCAGCGAAGGACAGGGGCCGGGCACTGAAGCTTTCTTT. Looking up the rest from reference TRBV5-1 and TRBJ1-1 gives the full variable domain: KAGVTQTPRYLIKTRGQQVTLSCSPISGHRSVSWYQQTPGQGLQFLFEYFSETQRNKGNFPGRFSGRQFSNSRSEMNVSTLELGDSALYLCASSEGQGPGTEAFFGQGTRLTVV.

This clonotype has only a few counts. This rearrangement joins TRBV7-9 to TRBJ1-2, with TRBD1 as a possible D gene (6 bases). In germline, CDR1 is SEHNR, CDR2 FQNEAQ (reference sequence). The CDR3 has 16 residues. V lost 5 bases and J lost 4, with 20 bases in between. The CDR3 DNA follows: TGTGCCAGCAGCCAATCGACAGGAGGCGTCCTCTATGGCTACACCTTC. It yields the protein CASSQSTGGVLYGYTF.

The chain couples TRBV7-6 to TRBJ2-5, with TRBD1 as a possible D gene (6 bases). CDR1 and CDR2 (germline): SGHVS, FNYEAQ. The CDR3 sequence is 13 residues long. V lost 5 bases and J lost 3, with 10 bases in between. CDR3 region: CASSDRQEETQYF. CDR3 bases: TGTGCCAGCAGCGATCGACAGGAAGAGACCCAGTACTTC.

This clonotype was detected many times. The gene calls are TRBV7-2 and TRBJ2-5; 15 bases are shared with TRBD2. Germline CDR1 and CDR2: SGHTA and FQGNSA. CDR3 length equals 16 residues. V gave up 4 bases and J gave up 5 bases; unmatched junction bases: 5. CDR3 coding DNA: TGTGCCAGCAGCTCCGGACTAGCGGGAGGGTGGGAGACCCAGTACTTC. As protein: CASSSGLAGGWETQYF. The complete variable domain, with remaining parts taken from reference TRBV7-2 and TRBJ2-5, reads GAGVSQSPSNKVTEKGKDVELRCDPISGHTALYWYRQSLGQGLEFLIYFQGNSAPDKSGLPSDRFSAERTGGSVSTLTIQRTQQEDSAVYLCASSSGLAGGWETQYFGPGTRLLVL.

Many counts were recorded for this clonotype. The J gene is TRBJ1-2, the V gene TRBV7-8; D is undetermined. CDR1 and CDR2 (germline): SGHVS, FQNEAQ. Trimming removed 1 base from V and 8 bases from J, with 23 bases in between. The CDR3 totals 17 residues. The DNA for the CDR3 is TGTGCCAGCAGCTTAGAATTGGGCAGATTACCAGATGGGGGCTACACCTTC. It codes for CASSLELGRLPDGGYTF.

The V gene is TRBV20-1, the J gene TRBJ2-1, with TRBD1 matching over 7 bases. The CDR3 totals 12 residues. V lost 0 bases and J lost 9; bases outside the gene matches: 2. In germline, CDR1 is DFQATT, CDR2 SNEGSKA (reference sequence). This chain's CDR3 is CSARDRQGEQFF. For the CDR3, the DNA is TGCAGTGCTAGAGATCGACAGGGTGAGCAGTTCTTC.

This clonotype showed up just a few times. The V gene is TRBV7-9, the J gene TRBJ2-5; the match to TRBD2 covers 11 bases. V dropped 6 bases and J dropped 0; count of bases not matched to a gene: 6. The germline CDR1 and CDR2 sequences are SEHNR and FQNEAQ (reference sequence). This CDR3 is 16 amino acids long. CDR3 region: CASRSLAGGYQETQYF. The CDR3 DNA reads as TGTGCCAGCAGAAGCCTAGCGGGAGGATACCAAGAGACCCAGTACTTC.

This clonotype occurred a few times. V gene TRBV6-1 combines with J gene TRBJ1-2, with D hard to call. The CDR3 spans 13 residues. CDR1 MNHNS and CDR2 SASEGT come from the germline V gene. V gave up 1 base and J gave up 7 bases, with 10 bases separating them. CDR3 loop: CASSEGTVFGYTF. Here the CDR3 DNA reads TGTGCCAGCAGTGAAGGCACCGTCTTTGGCTACACCTTC.

The chain recombines TRBV12-3 or TRBV12-4 with TRBJ2-1; D is unclear. The CDR3 totals 10 residues. Trimming cost V 5 bases and J 10 bases, with 6 bases left between them. The DNA of the CDR3 is TGTGCCAGCAGTGCTCAAGAGCAGTTCTTC. This sequence encodes CASSAQEQFF.

This chain links TRBV19 with TRBJ2-5, with D perhaps matching TRBD1 or TRBD2 (5 bases each). Trimming cost V 6 bases and J 2 bases, with 16 bases left between them. This CDR3 is 15 amino acids long. Per the germline V gene, CDR1 is LNHDA and CDR2 is SQIVND (reference sequence). This CDR3 reads CASSIWGPFQETQYF. Here the CDR3 DNA reads TGTGCCAGTAGCATATGGGGACCCTTTCAAGAGACCCAGTACTTC.

This chain joins TRBV20-1 and TRBJ1-1, with D possibly being TRBD1 (5 bases). The germline V gene encodes CDR1 DFQATT and CDR2 SNEGSKA (reference sequence). The V end lost 5 bases, the J end lost 2 bases, and 12 bases lay between the germline ends. The CDR3 has 13 residues. The CDR3 nucleotides are TGCAGTGCTTTTACAGGTAGAAACACTGAAGCTTTCTTT. Translation gives CSAFTGRNTEAFF.

V usage is TRBV11-3 and J usage is TRBJ1-3; D is possibly TRBD1 (6 bases). The germline V gene encodes CDR1 SGHNT and CDR2 YENEEA. CDR3 length equals 15 residues. V shed 4 bases and J shed 1 base, with 11 bases lying between them. The CDR3 loop is CASSYEGVSGNTIYF. DNA of the CDR3: TGTGCCAGCAGCTATGAGGGGGTTTCTGGAAACACCATATATTTT.

This chain connects TRBV5-1 to TRBJ1-5, with a tentative D call TRBD1 (5 bases). The CDR3 is made up of 15 amino acids. Germline CDR1 SGHRS, CDR2 YFSETQ. The germline V and J ends were trimmed by 0 bases and 7 bases, with 14 bases remaining between them. CDR3 nucleotide sequence: TGCGCCAGCAGCTTGGATCCAGGGTCCGAGCAGCCCCAGCATTTT. Translated: CASSLDPGSEQPQHF.

The V gene is TRBV6-2 or TRBV6-3, the J gene TRBJ2-7, with TRBD2 matching over 8 bases. Germline V CDR1 and CDR2: MNHEY, SVGEGT. After removal of 0 bases from V and 1 base from J, the junction contained 5 bases not matched to a gene. The CDR3 sequence is 16 residues long. The DNA of the CDR3 is TGTGCCAGCAGTTACTCGTCTAGCGGGTATTCCTACGAGCAGTACGTC. Residues: CASSYSSSGYSYEQYV.

This clonotype has a handful of counts. This sequence joins TRBV7-3 and TRBJ2-1; TRBD2 matches at 8 bases. The CDR3 is 18 residues long. V lost 4 bases and J lost 0; bases outside the gene matches: 11. CDR1 is SGHTA and CDR2 is FQGTGA in the germline V gene. CDR3 coding DNA: TGTGCCAGCAGCTCAGAGCACCTAGCGGGTGTCTCCTACAATGAGCAGTTCTTC. Amino acid sequence: CASSSEHLAGVSYNEQFF.

This sequence joins TRBV3-1 and TRBJ2-7; D remains ambiguous. This CDR3 contains 16 residues. Germline CDR1 LGHDT, CDR2 YNNKEL (reference sequence). V dropped 2 bases and J dropped 2 bases, with 16 bases sitting between them. CDR3 region: CASSQFPLGRTYEQYF. The CDR3 DNA sequence: TGTGCCAGCAGCCAATTTCCCCTGGGCAGAACCTACGAGCAGTACTTC.

This clonotype came up a few times. The V and J genes are TRBV6-2 or TRBV6-3 and TRBJ1-5; no clear D gene. Trimming took 6 bases from V and 0 from J, leaving 15 bases between them. CDR1 is MNHEY, CDR2 SVGEGT, per germline. The CDR3 consists of 16 residues. The CDR3 loop is CASSQPQGNSNQPQHF. DNA of the CDR3: TGTGCCAGCAGCCAGCCCCAAGGGAATAGCAATCAGCCCCAGCATTTT.

This clonotype came up a few times. The germline gene is not matched at one end of the junction; a read error may be the cause. The rearrangement links TRBV7-9 to TRBJ1-1; 9 nucleotides line up with TRBD1. The CDR3 has 15 residues. CDR1 is SEHNR and CDR2 is FQNEAQ in the germline V gene (reference sequence). CDR3 protein: CASSRRDRVNPEAFF. DNA for the CDR3: TGTGCCAGCAGCCGTAGGGACAGGGTGAACCCTGAAGCTTTCTTT.

CDR3 protein: CASSPRGLAGNTDTQYF. DNA of the CDR3: TGTGCCAGCAGCCCCCGGGGACTAGCGGGCAACACAGATACGCAGTATTTT. The rearrangement joins TRBV6-2 or TRBV6-3 to TRBJ2-3, with 12 positions matching TRBD2. Germline V gene sequence: CDR1 MNHEY, CDR2 SVGEGT. The CDR3 covers 17 residues. The trim removed 6 bases at V and 2 bases at J, leaving 9 bases unmatched.

The rearrangement links TRBV6-6 to TRBJ2-1; TRBD1 or TRBD2 may be the D gene (6 bases each). Trimming took 6 bases from V and 9 from J, leaving 15 bases between them. The CDR3 length is 13 residues. Germline loops: CDR1 MNHNY, CDR2 SVGAGI (reference sequence). The CDR3 sequence is CASSLRGLGEQFF. In nucleotides, the CDR3 is TGTGCCAGCAGCCTCAGGGGACTCGGTGAGCAGTTCTTC.

There are a few counts of this clonotype. The chain links TRBV5-8 to TRBJ2-3; 10 bases match TRBD2. The CDR3 length is 15 residues. Trimming cost V 4 bases and J 2 bases; bases outside gene matches: 4. Germline V gene lookup returns CDR1 SGHTS and CDR2 YDEGEE. In DNA form, the CDR3 reads TGTGCCAGCAGCGGGGGGACTAGCGACACAGATACGCAGTATTTT. Encoded protein: CASSGGTSDTDTQYF.

In this sample, this clonotype turned up a few times. The chain links TRBV13 to TRBJ1-1, with no clear D. Trimming took off 6 bases at V and 1 base at J, with 12 bases between the two ends. The CDR3 is 14 amino acids. Germline CDR1 and CDR2: PRHDT and FYEKMQ (reference sequence). CDR3 loop: CASRGEGKNTEAFF. The CDR3 region has the DNA TGTGCCAGCAGAGGTGAGGGTAAGAACACTGAAGCTTTCTTT.